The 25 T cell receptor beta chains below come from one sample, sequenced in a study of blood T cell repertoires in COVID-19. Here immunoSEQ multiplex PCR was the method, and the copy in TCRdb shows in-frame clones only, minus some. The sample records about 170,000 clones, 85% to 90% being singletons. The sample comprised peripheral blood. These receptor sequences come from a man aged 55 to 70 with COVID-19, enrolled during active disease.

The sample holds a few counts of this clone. CDR3 DNA sequence: TGTGCCTGGAGTGTATATCGGCCAGGGCCGAAGACCTACGAGCAGTACTTC. Its translation: CAWSVYRPGPKTYEQYF. The chain employs TRBV30 and TRBJ2-7; perhaps TRBD1 as D (5 bases). V was shortened by 0 bases and J by 2 bases, with 20 bases between the two germline ends. CDR3 length equals 17 residues. The germline CDR1 and CDR2 sequences are GTSNPN and SVGIG (reference sequence). The variable domain in full, completed from reference TRBV30 and TRBJ2-7, reads SQTIHQWPATLVQPVGSPLSLECTVEGTSNPNLYWYRQAAGRGLQLLFYSVGIGQISSEVPQNLSASRPQDRQFILSSKKLLLSDSGFYLCAWSVYRPGPKTYEQYFGPGTRLTVT.

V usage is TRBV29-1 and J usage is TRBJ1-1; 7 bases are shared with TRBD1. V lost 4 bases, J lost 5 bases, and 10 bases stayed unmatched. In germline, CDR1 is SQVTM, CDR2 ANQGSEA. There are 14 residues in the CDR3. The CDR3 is CSVGAGGFGTEAFF. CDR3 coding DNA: TGCAGCGTTGGGGCAGGGGGATTTGGTACTGAAGCTTTCTTT. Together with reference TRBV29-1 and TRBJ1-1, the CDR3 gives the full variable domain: SAVISQKPSRDICQRGTSLTIQCQVDSQVTMMFWYRQQPGQSLTLIATANQGSEATYESGFVIDKFPISRPNLTFSTLTVSNMSPEDSSIYLCSVGAGGFGTEAFFGQGTRLTVV.

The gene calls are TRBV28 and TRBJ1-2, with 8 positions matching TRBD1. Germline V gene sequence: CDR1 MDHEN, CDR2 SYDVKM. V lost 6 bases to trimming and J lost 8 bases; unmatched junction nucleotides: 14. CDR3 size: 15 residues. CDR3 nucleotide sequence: TGTGCCAGCAGGCAATCAAAAGGGACAGGTGCGGGCTACACCTTC. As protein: CASRQSKGTGAGYTF.

CDR3 nucleotide sequence: TGTGCCAGCATACTGGCAGGGGCAGCAGATACGCAGTATTTT. This translates into CASILAGAADTQYF. The chain has TRBV2 and TRBJ2-3; D is perhaps TRBD1 (6 bases). The V gene's germline CDR1 is SNHLY and CDR2 FYNNEI. V lost 7 bases to trimming and J lost 4 bases, with 15 bases between them. The CDR3 contains 14 residues. The full variable domain, with the rest looked up from reference TRBV2 and TRBJ2-3, is EPEVTQTPSHQVTQMGQEVILRCVPISNHLYFYWYRQILGQKVEFLVSFYNNEISEKSEIFDDQFSVERPDGSNFTLKIRSTKLEDSAMYFCASILAGAADTQYFGPGTRLTVL.

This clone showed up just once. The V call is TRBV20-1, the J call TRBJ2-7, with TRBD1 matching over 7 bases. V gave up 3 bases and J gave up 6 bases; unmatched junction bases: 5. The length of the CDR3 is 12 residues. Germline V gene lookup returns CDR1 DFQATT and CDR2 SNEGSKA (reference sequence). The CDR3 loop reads CSASRQGVEQYF. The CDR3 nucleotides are TGCAGTGCTAGTAGACAGGGAGTCGAGCAGTACTTC.

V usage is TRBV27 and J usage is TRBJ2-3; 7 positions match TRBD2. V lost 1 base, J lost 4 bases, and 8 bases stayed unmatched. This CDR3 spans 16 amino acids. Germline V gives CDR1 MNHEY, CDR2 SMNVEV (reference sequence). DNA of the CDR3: TGTGCCAGCAGTTTATTATCGGGGAGGGCCTCAGATACGCAGTATTTT. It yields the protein CASSLLSGRASDTQYF.

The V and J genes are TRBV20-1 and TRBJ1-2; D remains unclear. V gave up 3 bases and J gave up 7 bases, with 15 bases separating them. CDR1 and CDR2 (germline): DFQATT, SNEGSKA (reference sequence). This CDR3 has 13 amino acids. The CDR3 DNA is TGCAGTGCTAGTCTCCAGCCCCCGGGTGGCTACACCTTC. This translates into CSASLQPPGGYTF.

This CDR3 reads CASSQAFQGGNSPLHF. CDR3 DNA sequence: TGTGCCAGCAGCCAAGCATTCCAGGGTGGGAATTCACCCCTCCACTTT. V gene TRBV3-1 (or the pseudogene TRBV3-2) combines with J gene TRBJ1-6, with a possible D match to TRBD1 (5 bases). Germline V gives CDR1 LGHDT, CDR2 YNNKEL (reference sequence). The CDR3 sequence is 16 residues long. Trimming cost V 1 base and J 7 bases, with 14 bases left between them.

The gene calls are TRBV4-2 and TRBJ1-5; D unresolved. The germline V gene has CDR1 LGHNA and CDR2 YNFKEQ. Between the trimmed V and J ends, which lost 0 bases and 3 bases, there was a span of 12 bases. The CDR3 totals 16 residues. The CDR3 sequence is CASSQDLAESNQPQHF. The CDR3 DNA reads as TGTGCCAGCAGCCAAGATTTGGCAGAATCCAATCAGCCCCAGCATTTT.

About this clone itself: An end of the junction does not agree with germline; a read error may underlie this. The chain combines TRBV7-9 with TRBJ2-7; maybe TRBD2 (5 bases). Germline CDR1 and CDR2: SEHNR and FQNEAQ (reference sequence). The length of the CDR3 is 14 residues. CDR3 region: CASSLAAGPYEQYF. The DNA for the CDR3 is TGTGCCAGCAGCCTAGCCGCTGGCCCCTACGAGCAGTACTTC.

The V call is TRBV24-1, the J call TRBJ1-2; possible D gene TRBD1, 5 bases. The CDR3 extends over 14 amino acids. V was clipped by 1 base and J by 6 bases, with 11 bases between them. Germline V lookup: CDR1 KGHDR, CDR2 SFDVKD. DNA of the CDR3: TGTGCCACCAGTGATTTTCAGGGATCGCATGGCTACACCTTC. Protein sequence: CATSDFQGSHGYTF.

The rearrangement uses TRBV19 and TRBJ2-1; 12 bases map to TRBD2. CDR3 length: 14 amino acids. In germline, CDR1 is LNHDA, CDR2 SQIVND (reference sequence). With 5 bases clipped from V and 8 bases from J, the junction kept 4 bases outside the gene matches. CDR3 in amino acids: CASSLAGGPYEQFF. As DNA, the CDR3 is TGTGCCAGTAGTCTAGCGGGAGGGCCCTATGAGCAGTTCTTC.

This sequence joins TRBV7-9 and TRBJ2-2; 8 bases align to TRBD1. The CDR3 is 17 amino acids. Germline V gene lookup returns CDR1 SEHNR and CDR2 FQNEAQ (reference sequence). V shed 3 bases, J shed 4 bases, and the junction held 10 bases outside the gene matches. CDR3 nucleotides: TGTGCCAGCAGCTTTGAGGTTGGCAGGGGGCCCACCGGGGAGCTGTTTTTT. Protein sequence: CASSFEVGRGPTGELFF.

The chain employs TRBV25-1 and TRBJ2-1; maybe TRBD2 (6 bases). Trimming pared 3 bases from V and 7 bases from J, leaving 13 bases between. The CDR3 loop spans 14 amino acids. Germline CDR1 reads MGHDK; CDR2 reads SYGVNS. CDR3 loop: CASSEHNSGNEQFF. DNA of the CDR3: TGTGCCAGCAGTGAGCATAATAGCGGTAATGAGCAGTTCTTC.

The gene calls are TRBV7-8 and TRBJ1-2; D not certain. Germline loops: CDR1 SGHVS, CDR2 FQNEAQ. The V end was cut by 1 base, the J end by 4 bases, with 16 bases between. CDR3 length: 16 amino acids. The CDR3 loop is CASSLGGQQGVYGYTF. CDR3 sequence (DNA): TGTGCCAGCAGCTTAGGCGGCCAACAAGGAGTCTATGGCTACACCTTC.

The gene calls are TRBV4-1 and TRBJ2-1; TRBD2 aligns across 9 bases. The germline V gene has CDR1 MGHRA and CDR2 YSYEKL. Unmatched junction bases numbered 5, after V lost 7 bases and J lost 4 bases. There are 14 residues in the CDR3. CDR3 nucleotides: TGCGCCAGCACGGGCGGGGGGGCTTACAATGAGCAGTTCTTC. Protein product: CASTGGGAYNEQFF.

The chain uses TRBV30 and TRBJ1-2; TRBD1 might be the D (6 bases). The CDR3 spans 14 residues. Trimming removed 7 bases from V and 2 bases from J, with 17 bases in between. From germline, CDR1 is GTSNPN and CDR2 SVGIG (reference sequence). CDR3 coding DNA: TGTGCCTTCGGGACAAATCGGGGCAACTATGGCTACACCTTC. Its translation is CAFGTNRGNYGYTF.

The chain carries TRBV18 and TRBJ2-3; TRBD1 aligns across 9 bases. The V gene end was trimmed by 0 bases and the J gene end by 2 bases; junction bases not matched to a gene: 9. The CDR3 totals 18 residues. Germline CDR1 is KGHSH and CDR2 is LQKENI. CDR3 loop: CASSPPGTGSYYTDTQYF. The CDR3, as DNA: TGTGCCAGCTCACCACCTGGGACAGGGTCATACTACACAGATACGCAGTATTTT.

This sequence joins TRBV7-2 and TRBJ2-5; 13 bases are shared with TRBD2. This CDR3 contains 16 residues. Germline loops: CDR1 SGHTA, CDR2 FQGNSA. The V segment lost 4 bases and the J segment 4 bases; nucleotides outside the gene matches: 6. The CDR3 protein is CASSSTSGRAGETQYF. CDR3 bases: TGTGCCAGCAGCTCAACTAGCGGGAGGGCCGGAGAGACCCAGTACTTC.

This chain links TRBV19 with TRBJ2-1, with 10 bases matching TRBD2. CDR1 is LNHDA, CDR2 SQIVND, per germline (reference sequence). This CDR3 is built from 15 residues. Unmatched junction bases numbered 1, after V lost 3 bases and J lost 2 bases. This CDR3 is CASSMSGGAYNEQFF. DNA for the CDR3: TGTGCCAGTAGTATGAGCGGGGGGGCCTACAATGAGCAGTTCTTC.

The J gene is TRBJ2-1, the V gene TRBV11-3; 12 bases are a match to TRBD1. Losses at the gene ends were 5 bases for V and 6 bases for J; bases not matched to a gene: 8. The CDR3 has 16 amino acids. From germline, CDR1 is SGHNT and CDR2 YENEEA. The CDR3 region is CASSPQGQGAINEQFF. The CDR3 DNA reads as TGTGCCAGCAGCCCTCAGGGACAGGGGGCGATCAATGAGCAGTTCTTC.

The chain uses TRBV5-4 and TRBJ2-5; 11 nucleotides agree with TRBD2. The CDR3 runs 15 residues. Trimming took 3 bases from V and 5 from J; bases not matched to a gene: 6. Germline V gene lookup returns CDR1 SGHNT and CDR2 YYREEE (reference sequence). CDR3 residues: CASSSTSGIEETQYF. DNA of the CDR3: TGTGCCAGCAGCTCGACTAGCGGGATAGAGGAGACCCAGTACTTC.

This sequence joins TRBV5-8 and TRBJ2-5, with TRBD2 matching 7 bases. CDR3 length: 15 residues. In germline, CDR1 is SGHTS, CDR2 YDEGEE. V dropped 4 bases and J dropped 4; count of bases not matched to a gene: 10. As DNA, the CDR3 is TGTGCCAGCAGCCCTGGGGGGAGGGCGAGAGAGACCCAGTACTTC. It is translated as CASSPGGRARETQYF. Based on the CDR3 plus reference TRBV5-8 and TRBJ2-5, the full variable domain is EAGVTQSPTHLIKTRGQQATLRCSPISGHTSVYWYQQALGLGLQFLLWYDEGEERNRGNFPPRFSGRQFPNYSSELNVNALELEDSALYLCASSPGGRARETQYFGPGTRLLVL.

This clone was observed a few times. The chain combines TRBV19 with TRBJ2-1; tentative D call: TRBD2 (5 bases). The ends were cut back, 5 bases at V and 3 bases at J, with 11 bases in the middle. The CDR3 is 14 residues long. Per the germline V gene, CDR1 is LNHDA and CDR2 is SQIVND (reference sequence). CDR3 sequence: CASSRLANYNEQFF. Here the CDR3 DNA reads TGTGCCAGTAGTCGATTAGCGAACTACAATGAGCAGTTCTTC.

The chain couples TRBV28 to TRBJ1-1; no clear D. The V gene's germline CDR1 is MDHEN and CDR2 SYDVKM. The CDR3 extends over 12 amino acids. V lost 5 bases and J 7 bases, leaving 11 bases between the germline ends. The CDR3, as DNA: TGTGCCAGCAGTGTCCCGGGGTTTGAAGCTTTCTTT. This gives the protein CASSVPGFEAFF.